These 20 T cell receptor beta chains were all obtained from the same sample, sequenced in a study of post-analysis software for immune sequencing data. Presence of unique molecular identifiers characterized the TCR beta cDNA libraries. From the PCR reads, TCRdb called clonotypes with MiXCR, one entry per CDR3 protein. The repertoire holds approximately 630,000 distinct CDR3 sequences, with 59% as singletons. These TCRs are of unknown antigen specificity. Study-wide results and limits: Patients carried a handful of TRBV segments more frequently than controls did, and TRBV5-6, TRBV5-1 and TRBV20-1 were among them.

The sample was blood. The receptors originated from a girl aged 2-10 years with multiple sclerosis.

The CDR3 region has the DNA TGTGCCAGCAGTTTAGGAGTATGGGGTGAGCAGTTCTTC. Translating gives CASSLGVWGEQFF. The V and J genes are TRBV12-3 or TRBV12-4 and TRBJ2-1, with D hard to call. This CDR3 comprises 13 residues. V lost 1 base and J lost 9, with 10 bases in between.

The gene calls are TRBV10-2 and TRBJ2-1, with TRBD2 identical over 11 bases. CDR1 is WSHSY and CDR2 is SAAADI in the germline V gene. V shed 2 bases, J shed 4 bases, and the junction held 4 bases outside the gene matches. The CDR3 extends over 16 amino acids. CDR3: CASSETSGGSYNEQFF. The CDR3 DNA sequence: TGCGCCAGCAGTGAGACTAGCGGGGGATCTTACAATGAGCAGTTCTTC.

A few counts support this clonotype. Germline and junction disagree at one end, which may indicate a read error. The J gene is TRBJ2-7, the V gene TRBV11-1; TRBD2 matches at 11 bases. From germline, CDR1 is SGHAT and CDR2 FQDESV (reference sequence). This CDR3 has 17 residues. The CDR3 DNA is TGTGCCAGCAGCCCGGGGACTAGCGGACTTCGCTCCCACGAGCAGTACTTC. Its translation is CASSPGTSGLRSHEQYF. Variable domain in full (rest from reference TRBV11-1 and TRBJ2-7): EAEVAQSPRYKITEKSQAVAFWCDPISGHATLYWYRQILGQGPELLVQFQDESVVDDSQLPKDRFSAERLKGVDSTLKIQPAELGDSAMYLCASSPGTSGLRSHEQYFGPGTRLTVT.

The rearrangement links TRBV12-3 or TRBV12-4 to TRBJ1-2; no definite D call. The V end lost 7 bases, the J end lost 0 bases, and 12 bases lay between the germline ends. This CDR3 contains 14 residues. CDR3 sequence: CASTTQASNYGYTF. In DNA form, the CDR3 reads TGTGCCAGCACCACACAAGCATCTAACTATGGCTACACCTTC.

This rearrangement joins TRBV6-2 or TRBV6-3 to TRBJ2-3; a possible D gene is TRBD2 (8 bases). The V gene lost 6 bases and the J gene lost 4 bases, with 17 bases spanning the gap. This CDR3 region has 15 residues. Germline assignment: CDR1 MNHEY and CDR2 SVGEGT. CDR3 region: CASSLGRGQSDTQYF. The CDR3 nucleotides read TGTGCCAGCAGCCTCGGGAGGGGGCAGTCAGATACGCAGTATTTT.

This clonotype was picked up a small number of times. The chain recombines TRBV5-1 with TRBJ2-1; D assignment may be TRBD1 or TRBD2 (5 bases each). The CDR3 consists of 17 residues. The germline V gene has CDR1 SGHRS and CDR2 YFSETQ. The germline V and J ends were trimmed by 0 bases and 9 bases, with 22 bases remaining between them. The CDR3, as DNA: TGCGCCAGCAGCTTGGACACCTCCGGGGCCCTCTGGGGTGAGCAGTTCTTC. Amino acids: CASSLDTSGALWGEQFF.

V and J are TRBV7-9 and TRBJ2-1; 7 bases map to TRBD2. Trimming removed 2 bases from V and 5 bases from J; junction bases left unmatched: 21. Germline CDR1 reads SEHNR; CDR2 reads FQNEAQ (reference sequence). This CDR3 has 20 amino acids. CDR3 residues: CASSLHATSRYDTVNNEQFF. The DNA for the CDR3 is TGTGCCAGCAGCTTACACGCGACTAGCCGCTATGACACAGTTAACAATGAGCAGTTCTTC.

The chain recombines TRBV29-1 with TRBJ2-5; D unresolved. Germline CDR1 is SQVTM and CDR2 is ANQGSEA. The CDR3 spans 13 residues. V was pared by 3 bases and J by 1 base, with 9 bases between. The chain's CDR3 is CSVEVRSQETQYF. The CDR3 DNA is TGCAGCGTTGAGGTCCGCAGCCAAGAGACCCAGTACTTC.

The rearrangement links TRBV5-1 to TRBJ2-6; D perhaps matches TRBD1 (5 bases). V shed 0 bases and J shed 0 bases, with 13 bases lying between them. Germline assignment: CDR1 SGHRS and CDR2 YFSETQ. The CDR3 is 18 amino acids. As DNA, the CDR3 is TGCGCCAGCAGCTTGGGCTACATAGGGGACTCTGGGGCCAACGTCCTGACTTTC. Its protein is CASSLGYIGDSGANVLTF.

This chain joins TRBV20-1 and TRBJ2-1; TRBD1 might be the D (5 bases). Germline V gene data show CDR1 as DFQATT and CDR2 as SNEGSKA (reference sequence). The ends were cut back, 6 bases at V and 5 bases at J, with 14 bases in the middle. The CDR3 is 13 amino acids. Written as DNA, the CDR3 is TGCAGTGCCACCTTCGACAGAGACAATGAGCAGTTCTTC. Protein: CSATFDRDNEQFF.

The chain recombines TRBV7-2 with TRBJ2-5; a possible D gene is TRBD2 (5 bases). This CDR3 has 14 amino acids. Germline CDR1 and CDR2: SGHTA and FQGNSA. Trimming removed 5 bases at V and 1 base at J, with 11 bases between. The DNA of the CDR3 is TGTGCCAGCAGCCCACCTAGCAGCCAAGAGACCCAGTACTTC. Amino acids: CASSPPSSQETQYF. The full variable domain, in which reference TRBV7-2 and TRBJ2-5 provide the parts outside the CDR3, is GAGVSQSPSNKVTEKGKDVELRCDPISGHTALYWYRQSLGQGLEFLIYFQGNSAPDKSGLPSDRFSAERTGGSVSTLTIQRTQQEDSAVYLCASSPPSSQETQYFGPGTRLLVL.

This clonotype was recorded many times. An end of the junction does not agree with germline; a read error may underlie this. The chain carries TRBV5-1 and TRBJ2-6, with D possibly matching TRBD1 (5 bases). The CDR3 contains 15 residues. Germline values: CDR1 SGHRS, CDR2 YFSETQ. As DNA, the CDR3 is TGTGCCAGCAGCTTGGAAGGGGCTGGGGCCAACGTCCTGACTTTC. Translated: CASSLEGAGANVLTF. The complete variable domain, with remaining parts taken from reference TRBV5-1 and TRBJ2-6, reads KAGVTQTPRYLIKTRGQQVTLSCSPISGHRSVSWYQQTPGQGLQFLFEYFSETQRNKGNFPGRFSGRQFSNSRSEMNVSTLELGDSALYLCASSLEGAGANVLTFGAGSRLTVL.

This chain links TRBV6-1 with TRBJ2-7; 9 bases fit TRBD1. Germline lookup yields CDR1 MNHNS and CDR2 SASEGT. There are 15 residues in the CDR3. J lost 4 bases, V lost 8 bases, and 12 bases had no gene match. CDR3 nucleotide sequence: TGTGCCAGCTGGGGACAACAGGGGGCCCTGTACGAGCAGTACTTC. Encoded protein: CASWGQQGALYEQYF.

The V call is TRBV12-3 or TRBV12-4, the J call TRBJ2-1, with D possibly TRBD1 on 6 matching bases. The CDR3 length is 12 residues. The V and J ends lost 8 bases and 7 bases respectively, with 12 bases between them. CDR3 protein: CASGGASNEQFF. CDR3 DNA: TGTGCCAGCGGGGGCGCCTCTAATGAGCAGTTCTTC.

The rearrangement joins TRBV10-2 to TRBJ2-7, with 8 bases lining up with TRBD2. CDR1 and CDR2 from the germline V gene are WSHSY and SAAADI. This CDR3 is built from 15 residues. Unmatched junction bases numbered 7, after V lost 6 bases and J lost 0 bases. CDR3 region: CASRSIAGFSYEQYF. The CDR3 nucleotides are TGCGCCAGCAGGTCCATAGCGGGATTCTCCTACGAGCAGTACTTC.

The chain joins TRBV19 to TRBJ1-2; the D is unclear. Trimming took 3 bases from V and 2 from J, leaving 13 bases between them. Germline V gene lookup returns CDR1 LNHDA and CDR2 SQIVND (reference sequence). The CDR3 length is 15 residues. The CDR3 here is CASSILESTNYGYTF. The CDR3 coding sequence is TGTGCCAGTAGTATTTTGGAATCCACCAACTATGGCTACACCTTC.

This clonotype was seen a handful of times. This rearrangement joins TRBV19 to TRBJ2-5; D may correspond to TRBD1 or TRBD2 (5 bases each). The CDR3 contains 13 residues. Germline lookup yields CDR1 LNHDA and CDR2 SQIVND (reference sequence). V was trimmed by 3 bases and J by 1 base, leaving 6 bases between them. For the CDR3, the DNA is TGTGCCAGTAGTATTGGGGGCCAAGAGACCCAGTACTTC. Residues: CASSIGGQETQYF.

The V gene is TRBV4-3, the J gene TRBJ2-1, with 7 bases matching TRBD1. Trimming at V came to 0 bases and at J to 7 bases, leaving 9 bases not matched to a gene. The germline V gene encodes CDR1 LGHNA and CDR2 YSLEER. The CDR3 is made up of 16 amino acids. CDR3 residues: CASSQDLSTGQNEQFF. The CDR3 DNA is TGCGCCAGCAGCCAAGATCTGTCGACAGGGCAGAATGAGCAGTTCTTC.

This clonotype has a single count. The chain carries TRBV7-2 and TRBJ2-3; a possible D gene is TRBD1 (5 bases). CDR1 and CDR2 from the germline V gene are SGHTA and FQGNSA. The V end lost 5 bases, the J end lost 7 bases, and 10 bases lay between the germline ends. The CDR3 length is 12 residues. The CDR3 sequence: CASSPRQNTQYF. The CDR3 DNA follows: TGTGCCAGCAGCCCCAGACAGAATACGCAGTATTTT.

This clonotype was detected only a few times. The chain combines TRBV10-3 with TRBJ2-5; possibly TRBD1 or TRBD2 for D (7 bases each). Germline values: CDR1 ENHRY, CDR2 SYGVKD. The CDR3 totals 13 residues. Trimming took 4 bases from V and 5 from J, leaving 11 bases between them. CDR3 amino acids: CAISAGGAETQYF. In nucleotides, the CDR3 is TGTGCCATCAGTGCAGGGGGGGCTGAGACCCAGTACTTC.